Below, 22 T cell receptor beta chains from the same sample are listed, as sequenced in a study of blood T cell repertoires in COVID-19 (dated by TCRdb to 2018 to 2021). Receptor amplification or capture employed the immunoSEQ multiplex PCR assay. What TCRdb holds here is the immuneACCESS table cut down to in-frame rearrangements. Part of the clones is not present; checked against another copy, under half of the missing clones reflect an unresolved V gene, and the others are unexplained. This sample is represented by 250,000 to 350,000 clones; just under 90% of them were singletons. Just under 6.5% of the sample is taken by the ten largest. The sequencing sample was made of peripheral blood. The receptors shown here come from a woman aged 45 to 65 with COVID-19, enrolled during active disease.

The chain couples TRBV29-1 to TRBJ1-2, with 10 nucleotides matching TRBD1. Trimming removed 5 bases from V and 4 bases from J; junction bases left unmatched: 10. CDR1 and CDR2 from the germline V gene are SQVTM and ANQGSEA. The length of the CDR3 is 15 residues. CDR3 nucleotide sequence: TGCAGCGTTCGAGACAGGGGGCAAATAGTCTATGGCTACACCTTC. It is translated as CSVRDRGQIVYGYTF.

The CDR3 DNA follows: TGTGCCAGCAGTGAATACAGGGGACAGGGATCACCCCTCCACTTT. Translation gives CASSEYRGQGSPLHF. The rearrangement joins TRBV25-1 to TRBJ1-6; 9 positions match TRBD1. V lost 0 bases to trimming and J lost 10 bases; unmatched junction nucleotides: 4. This CDR3 has 15 amino acids. Germline CDR1 MGHDK, CDR2 SYGVNS.

The rearrangement uses TRBV11-2 and TRBJ1-2, with TRBD1 matching 10 bases. Germline loops: CDR1 SGHAT, CDR2 FQNNGV. The V segment lost 5 bases and the J segment 7 bases; nucleotides outside the gene matches: 13. The CDR3 loop spans 16 amino acids. The CDR3 here is CASSQETGGRGGGYTF. The CDR3 nucleotides are TGTGCCAGCAGCCAGGAGACAGGGGGCAGAGGGGGTGGCTACACCTTC.

V is TRBV7-9 and J is TRBJ2-5; D is perhaps TRBD2 (6 bases). CDR3 size: 15 residues. Trimming cost V 5 bases and J 5 bases, with 18 bases left between them. In germline, CDR1 is SEHNR, CDR2 FQNEAQ (reference sequence). CDR3 in DNA: TGTGCCAGCAGCCCAGAGACTAGTATTAGGGAGACCCAGTACTTC. It encodes CASSPETSIRETQYF.

V usage is TRBV3-1 (or the pseudogene TRBV3-2) and J usage is TRBJ2-5; D not certain. From germline, CDR1 is LGHDT and CDR2 YNNKEL (reference sequence). This CDR3 contains 14 residues. V dropped 1 base and J dropped 5 bases, with 11 bases sitting between them. The CDR3 DNA follows: TGTGCCAGCAGCCAAGGGGTGTACGGGGAGACCCAGTACTTC. Its protein is CASSQGVYGETQYF.

The rearrangement uses TRBV29-1 and TRBJ1-1; D uncertain. The CDR3 has 10 residues. In germline, CDR1 is SQVTM, CDR2 ANQGSEA. V was shortened by 7 bases and J by 1 base, with 4 bases between the two germline ends. CDR3 in DNA: TGCAGCGGCAGGAACACTGAAGCTTTCTTT. Translated: CSGRNTEAFF.

The chain carries TRBV6-5 and TRBJ2-4, with D possibly matching TRBD1 (5 bases). The CDR3 spans 15 residues. Trimming pared 2 bases from V and 6 bases from J, leaving 14 bases between. Germline CDR1 is MNHEY and CDR2 is SVGAGI. The CDR3 DNA follows: TGTGCCAGCAGTTACGGTCCAGGGTCTAGAAACATTCAGTACTTC. Translating gives CASSYGPGSRNIQYF.

The V call is TRBV6-6, the J call TRBJ1-2; D remains ambiguous. CDR3 length equals 14 residues. Trimming pared 4 bases from V and 8 bases from J, leaving 17 bases between. Per germline, CDR1 MNHNY and CDR2 SVGAGI (reference sequence). This chain's CDR3 is CASSFDSEYQGYTF. CDR3 nucleotides: TGTGCCAGCAGTTTCGACTCAGAATATCAAGGCTACACCTTC.

The chain has TRBV5-1 and TRBJ1-1, with D hard to call. V gave up 4 bases and J gave up 4 bases, with 11 bases separating them. The CDR3 has 13 residues. Germline CDR1 SGHRS, CDR2 YFSETQ. The CDR3 DNA follows: TGCGCCAGCAGCCCGGTCGGGGTCACTGAAGCTTTCTTT. Amino acid sequence: CASSPVGVTEAFF.

The gene calls are TRBV5-1 and TRBJ1-2; 7 bases fit TRBD1. Per the germline V gene, CDR1 is SGHRS and CDR2 is YFSETQ. The V segment lost 1 base and the J segment 0 bases; nucleotides outside the gene matches: 12. This CDR3 has 18 residues. The CDR3 reads CASSLPPGRQGANYGYTF. CDR3 nucleotides: TGCGCCAGCAGCTTGCCCCCGGGAAGACAGGGAGCTAACTATGGCTACACCTTC. The variable domain in full, with the rest retrieved from reference TRBV5-1 and TRBJ1-2, is KAGVTQTPRYLIKTRGQQVTLSCSPISGHRSVSWYQQTPGQGLQFLFEYFSETQRNKGNFPGRFSGRQFSNSRSEMNVSTLELGDSALYLCASSLPPGRQGANYGYTFGSGTRLTVV.

The chain combines TRBV10-1 with TRBJ2-7; the D gene is possibly TRBD1 (5 bases). Trimming took off 4 bases at V and 0 bases at J, with 10 bases between the two ends. Germline assignment: CDR1 WNHNN and CDR2 SYGVQD (reference sequence). The CDR3 is 14 amino acids. The CDR3 spells CASSGQSNSYEQYF. The CDR3 region has the DNA TGCGCCAGCAGTGGACAGAGCAACTCCTACGAGCAGTACTTC.

J is TRBJ2-7 and V is TRBV11-1, with 7 bases fitting TRBD1. This CDR3 has 15 residues. The germline V gene encodes CDR1 SGHAT and CDR2 FQDESV (reference sequence). Trimming removed 5 bases from V and 0 bases from J; junction bases left unmatched: 7. This CDR3 reads CASSKTGSISYEQYF. The CDR3 bases are TGTGCCAGCAGCAAGACAGGGTCGATCTCCTACGAGCAGTACTTC.

This rearrangement joins TRBV10-1 to TRBJ2-7; 15 bases are a match to TRBD2. The V and J ends lost 6 bases and 5 bases, in that order; junction bases with no gene match: 2. The CDR3 loop spans 14 amino acids. In germline, CDR1 is WNHNN, CDR2 SYGVQD (reference sequence). The CDR3 protein is CASRGTSGRNEQYF. The CDR3 DNA is TGCGCCAGCAGGGGGACTAGCGGGAGGAACGAGCAGTACTTC.

V and J are TRBV19 and TRBJ2-3, with 9 nucleotides matching TRBD2. V lost 4 bases and J lost 1; bases outside the gene matches: 3. The CDR3 spans 15 residues. Germline loops: CDR1 LNHDA, CDR2 SQIVND (reference sequence). As DNA, the CDR3 is TGTGCCAGTAGTACCCCTAGCGGGGGCACAGATACGCAGTATTTT. Protein product: CASSTPSGGTDTQYF.

The chain couples TRBV24-1 to TRBJ1-1, with no clear D. Germline-derived CDR1 and CDR2 are KGHDR and SFDVKD. The CDR3 runs 14 residues. V dropped 10 bases and J dropped 0 bases, with 14 bases sitting between them. The CDR3 coding sequence is TGTGCCACTCGTCGGGAGAAAATGAACACTGAAGCTTTCTTT. Translating gives CATRREKMNTEAFF.

CDR3 amino acids: CASSQVRERYNEQFF. CDR3 sequence (DNA): TGTGCCAGCAGCCAAGTGCGGGAACGATACAATGAGCAGTTCTTC. V is TRBV7-2 and J is TRBJ2-1, with D perhaps matching TRBD2 (6 bases). The CDR3 consists of 15 residues. V was pared by 5 bases and J by 4 bases, with 15 bases between. Germline values: CDR1 SGHTA, CDR2 FQGNSA.

This chain uses TRBV7-2 with TRBJ2-3, with D perhaps matching TRBD1 (5 bases). The CDR3 has 15 residues. The V gene lost 5 bases and the J gene lost 5 bases, with 17 bases spanning the gap. Germline V gene sequence: CDR1 SGHTA, CDR2 FQGNSA. This CDR3 is CASSPRQGRKDTQYF. CDR3 DNA sequence: TGTGCCAGCAGCCCCAGGCAGGGAAGAAAAGATACGCAGTATTTT. The full variable domain, rest sourced from reference TRBV7-2 and TRBJ2-3, is GAGVSQSPSNKVTEKGKDVELRCDPISGHTALYWYRQSLGQGLEFLIYFQGNSAPDKSGLPSDRFSAERTGGSVSTLTIQRTQQEDSAVYLCASSPRQGRKDTQYFGPGTRLTVL.

The chain uses TRBV19 and TRBJ2-5; 9 bases are shared with TRBD1. V dropped 1 base and J dropped 7; count of bases not matched to a gene: 10. CDR3 size: 16 residues. Germline CDR1 reads LNHDA; CDR2 reads SQIVND (reference sequence). CDR3 sequence reads: CASSIATGGAAGTQYF. Written as DNA, the CDR3 is TGTGCCAGTAGTATAGCCACAGGGGGCGCGGCGGGGACCCAGTACTTC.

The chain has TRBV24-1 and TRBJ2-2; D is uncertain. This CDR3 contains 12 residues. Germline assignment: CDR1 KGHDR and CDR2 SFDVKD. V was clipped by 7 bases and J by 2 bases, with 4 bases between them. CDR3: CATSLNTGELFF. The DNA of the CDR3 is TGTGCCACCAGCCTTAACACCGGGGAGCTGTTTTTT.

This chain links TRBV19 with TRBJ2-7, with D possibly being TRBD1 (6 bases). CDR3 length: 12 residues. Germline V lookup: CDR1 LNHDA, CDR2 SQIVND (reference sequence). Trimming left V 4 bases short and J 6 bases short, with 10 bases between. CDR3 amino acids: CASSRTETEQYF. Written as DNA, the CDR3 is TGTGCCAGTAGTAGGACAGAAACCGAGCAGTACTTC. Full variable domain (remainder filled in from reference TRBV19 and TRBJ2-7): DGGITQSPKYLFRKEGQNVTLSCEQNLNHDAMYWYRQDPGQGLRLIYYSQIVNDFQKGDIAEGYSVSREKKESFPLTVTSAQKNPTAFYLCASSRTETEQYFGPGTRLTVT.

The V and J genes are TRBV5-1 and TRBJ2-5; 9 bases align to TRBD1. Germline values: CDR1 SGHRS, CDR2 YFSETQ. The junction had 2 bases not matched to a gene; V was cut back by 2 bases and J by 3 bases. This CDR3 comprises 14 residues. The CDR3 loop reads CASSFRTGEETQYF. Written as DNA, the CDR3 is TGCGCCAGCAGCTTTCGGACAGGGGAAGAGACCCAGTACTTC.

This chain joins TRBV6-2 or TRBV6-3 and TRBJ2-1; D is perhaps TRBD2 (6 bases). Germline V gene sequence: CDR1 MNHEY, CDR2 SVGEGT. V was cut by 2 bases and J by 4 bases, with 15 bases left in between. The CDR3 runs to 16 residues. CDR3 coding DNA: TGTGCCAGCAGTTACCCGACTAGTTTTAAGTACAATGAGCAGTTCTTC. It translates to CASSYPTSFKYNEQFF.